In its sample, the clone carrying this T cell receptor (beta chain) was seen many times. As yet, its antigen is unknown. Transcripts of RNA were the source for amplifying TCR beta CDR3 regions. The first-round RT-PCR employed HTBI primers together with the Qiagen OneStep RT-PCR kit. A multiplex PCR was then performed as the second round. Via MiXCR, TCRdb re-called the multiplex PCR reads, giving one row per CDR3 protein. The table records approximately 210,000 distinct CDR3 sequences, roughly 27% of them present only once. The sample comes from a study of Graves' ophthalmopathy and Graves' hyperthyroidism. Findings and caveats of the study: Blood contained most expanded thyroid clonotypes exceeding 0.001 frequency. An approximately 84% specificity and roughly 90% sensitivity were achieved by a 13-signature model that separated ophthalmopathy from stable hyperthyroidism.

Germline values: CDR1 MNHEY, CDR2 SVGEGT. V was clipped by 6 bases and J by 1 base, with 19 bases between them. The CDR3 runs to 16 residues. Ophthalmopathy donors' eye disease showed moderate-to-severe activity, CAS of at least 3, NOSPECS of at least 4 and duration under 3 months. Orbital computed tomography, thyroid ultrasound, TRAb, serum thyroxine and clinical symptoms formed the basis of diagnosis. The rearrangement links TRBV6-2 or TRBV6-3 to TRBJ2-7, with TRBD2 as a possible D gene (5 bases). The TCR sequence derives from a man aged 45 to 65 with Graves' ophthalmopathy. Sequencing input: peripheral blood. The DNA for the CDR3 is TGTGCCAGCAGCCGTGCACTAGTGGAAGGGTCCTACGAGCAGTACTTC. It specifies CASSRALVEGSYEQYF.